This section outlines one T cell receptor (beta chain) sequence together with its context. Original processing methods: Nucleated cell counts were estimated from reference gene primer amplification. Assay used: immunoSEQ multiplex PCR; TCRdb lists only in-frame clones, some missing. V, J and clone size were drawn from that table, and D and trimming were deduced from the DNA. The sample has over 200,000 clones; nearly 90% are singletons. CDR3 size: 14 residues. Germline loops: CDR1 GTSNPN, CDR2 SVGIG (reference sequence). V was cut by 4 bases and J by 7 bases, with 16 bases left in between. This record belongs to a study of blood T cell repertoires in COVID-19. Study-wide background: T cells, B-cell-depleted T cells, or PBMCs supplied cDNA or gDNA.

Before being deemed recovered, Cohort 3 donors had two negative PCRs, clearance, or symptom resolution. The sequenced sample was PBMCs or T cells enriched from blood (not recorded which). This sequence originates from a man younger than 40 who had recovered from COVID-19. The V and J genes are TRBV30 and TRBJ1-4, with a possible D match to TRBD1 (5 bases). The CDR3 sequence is CAWNNGGLGEKLFF. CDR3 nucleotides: TGTGCCTGGAATAACGGGGGACTGGGTGAAAAACTGTTTTTT.